This T cell receptor (beta chain) was recovered during a study of CD8 T cells in ankylosing spondylitis. General study points: Peripheral blood samples showed relatively rare disease-linked clones, and these clones were CD8+. The study looked at matched synovial fluid samples from ankylosing spondylitis patients. Disease-linked clones were reported to be significantly enriched there. Typical of ankylosing spondylitis blood, it appeared, was a TCR beta motif of roughly eight highly homologous variants.

The TCR beta libraries were generated through quantitative 5'-RACE incorporating molecular barcodes. TCRdb processed the 5' RACE reads anew with MiXCR; each CDR3 protein has one entry. The sample includes 750,000 to 850,000 distinct CDR3 sequences, around 11% of them seen just once. V shed 3 bases, J shed 4 bases, and the junction held 9 bases outside the gene matches. Germline-derived CDR1 and CDR2 are SGHTA and FQGTGA. The CDR3 consists of 16 residues. A remark on this clonotype: Its antigen is not known.

This sequence was found in a male donor with ankylosing spondylitis. The chain is built from TRBV7-3 and TRBJ2-1; 7 bases are a match to TRBD2. Sequencing was performed on blood, either unsorted or a sorted T cell fraction (not recorded which). This chain's CDR3 is CASSLLGGGSYNEQFF. CDR3 coding DNA: TGTGCCAGCAGCTTGCTTGGCGGGGGTAGTTACAATGAGCAGTTCTTC.